The present entry profiles one T cell receptor (beta chain) with its context. Under the authors' procedure: From reference gene primer amplification, estimates of nucleated cell counts were derived. Only in-frame clones appear in the TCRdb table, and some are missing; sequencing was by immunoSEQ multiplex PCR. That table furnishes V, J and clone size, whereas the DNA furnished D and trimming. This table holds about 61,000 clones, 65% to 85% found once. These data come from a study of blood T cell repertoires in COVID-19. The overall study: Sites across the United States, Italy and Spain contributed samples from acute and convalescent COVID-19.

With V trimmed by 4 bases and J by 8 bases, 2 bases remained unmatched. Germline V lookup: CDR1 MRHNA, CDR2 SNTAGT. The length of the CDR3 is 14 residues. The sequence came from an elderly man with active or convalescent COVID-19. The sequenced material came from peripheral blood. V usage is TRBV6-4 and J usage is TRBJ1-6, with 10 bases matching TRBD1. The CDR3 is CASSGQGAYSPLHF. The CDR3 DNA reads as TGTGCCAGCAGTGGACAGGGGGCGTATTCACCCCTCCACTTT.